Listed here are 4 T cell receptor beta chains from one sample, sequenced in a study of blood T cell repertoires in COVID-19. TCRdb's copy holds only in-frame clones and misses some; the assay was immunoSEQ multiplex PCR. The table shows roughly 45,000 clones, with 85% occurring only once. Sequencing was performed on peripheral blood. These receptors all stem from an older woman with acute or convalescent COVID-19.

The V call is TRBV6-5, the J call TRBJ1-1; 7 bases are a match to TRBD1. J was trimmed by 0 bases and V by 8 bases; bases with no gene match: 0. This CDR3 is built from 12 residues. Germline V CDR1 and CDR2: MNHEY, SVGAGI. The CDR3 sequence: CASDRVNTEAFF. The CDR3 bases are TGTGCCAGCGACAGGGTGAACACTGAAGCTTTCTTT.

This rearrangement joins TRBV19 to TRBJ1-2; 9 nucleotides line up with TRBD1. The CDR3 is made up of 16 amino acids. Trimming cost V 0 bases and J 4 bases; bases outside gene matches: 6. Germline-derived CDR1 and CDR2 are LNHDA and SQIVND (reference sequence). The CDR3 spells CASSIDTQGAVYGYTF. For the CDR3, the DNA is TGTGCCAGTAGTATAGATACACAGGGGGCTGTCTATGGCTACACCTTC.

CDR3 coding DNA: TGCGCCAGCAGCCAAGATCTCGGACTAGCGGGATCAAGAGAGCAGTTCTTC. This encodes CASSQDLGLAGSREQFF. The chain is built from TRBV4-3 and TRBJ2-1; 12 positions match TRBD2. The CDR3 is 17 amino acids. Germline loops: CDR1 LGHNA, CDR2 YSLEER. The J segment lost 10 bases and the V segment lost 0 bases, leaving 10 bases of the junction unmatched.

This clone has only one observation. V is TRBV29-1 and J is TRBJ1-3; TRBD1 matches 9 bases. In germline, CDR1 is SQVTM, CDR2 ANQGSEA. This CDR3 has 13 residues. The junction had 5 bases not matched to a gene; V was cut back by 7 bases and J by 4 bases. The CDR3: CSGGTGKGNTIYF. The CDR3 nucleotides read TGCAGCGGAGGGACAGGGAAGGGAAACACCATATATTTT.